These T cell receptor beta chains were read from a single sample in a study of PD-1 blockade in classical Hodgkin lymphoma. Generated by immunoSEQ multiplex PCR, the TCRdb table keeps only in-frame clones and is missing some. The sample comprises under 60,000 clones, 86% of which are singletons, and approximately 7% rests with the top ten. Sequencing used peripheral blood mononuclear cells (PBMCs), obtained before the fourth cycle of nivolumab. The receptors were gathered from a human donor with classical Hodgkin lymphoma. Both conserved end residues are part of each CDR3. D genes are given only for firm matches. The size of a clone is reported for some rows only, either as once, few or many, or as a class for expanded clones.

d_call clone_size j_call v_call cdr3_aa cdr3_nt
NA NA TRBJ2-7 TRBV21-1 CASSIDTHYEQYF TGTGCCAGCAGCATAGACACCCACTACGAGCAGTACTTC
NA once TRBJ2-3 TRBV19 CASSTPGGSADTQYF TGTGCCAGTAGTACCCCAGGGGGGAGCGCAGATACGCAGTATTTT
NA few TRBJ1-5 TRBV19 CASTIPTVPNQPQHF TGTGCCAGTACCATACCCACAGTCCCTAATCAGCCCCAGCATTTT
TRBD2 NA TRBJ2-7 TRBV19 CASRTSGTYEQYF TGTGCCAGTAGGACTAGCGGGACCTACGAGCAGTACTTC
TRBD2 once TRBJ2-7 TRBV27 CASRSTSGSYEQYF TGTGCCAGCAGGTCGACTAGCGGCTCCTACGAGCAGTACTTC
TRBD1 NA TRBJ2-7 TRBV2 CASSSGGWYEQYF TGTGCCAGCAGCTCAGGGGGCTGGTACGAGCAGTACTTC
NA NA TRBJ2-2 TRBV9 CASSVGPGVSGELFF TGTGCCAGCAGCGTAGGGCCAGGGGTATCCGGGGAGCTGTTTTTT
TRBD1 NA TRBJ1-1 TRBV19 CASSIGQGVEAFF TGTGCCAGTAGTATAGGACAGGGTGTGGAAGCTTTCTTT
NA once TRBJ1-1 TRBV27 CASTNLGGNTEAFF TGTGCCAGCACTAATCTAGGCGGGAACACTGAAGCTTTCTTT
NA NA TRBJ2-7 TRBV6-5 CASSYMPVGGAGEQYF TGTGCCAGCAGTTATATGCCGGTGGGGGGAGCGGGTGAGCAGTACTTC
NA NA TRBJ1-1 TRBV4-3 CASSQDSGRQNTEAFF TGCGCCAGCAGCCAAGATAGTGGCAGGCAGAACACTGAAGCTTTCTTT
TRBD1 NA TRBJ2-7 TRBV29-1 CSVELAGGTYEQYF TGCAGCGTTGAGTTGGCAGGGGGTACCTACGAGCAGTACTTC
NA once TRBJ1-5 TRBV6-1 CASSGKGNQPQHF TGTGCCAGCAGTGGTAAGGGTAATCAGCCCCAGCATTTT
TRBD1 once TRBJ1-1 TRBV9 CASSDTGGGNTEAFF TGTGCCAGCAGCGATACAGGGGGCGGGAACACTGAAGCTTTCTTT
TRBD2 NA TRBJ2-1 TRBV5-1 CASNLVLGTSENEQFF TGCGCCAGCAATCTCGTCCTGGGGACTAGCGAGAATGAGCAGTTCTTC
TRBD2 once TRBJ2-7 TRBV11-1 CASSYGLAVYEQYF TGTGCCAGCAGCTACGGACTAGCGGTCTACGAGCAGTACTTC
NA NA TRBJ2-5 TRBV18 CASSPAPNTKKETQYF TGTGCCAGCTCACCAGCCCCAAACACGAAAAAAGAGACCCAGTACTTC
NA NA TRBJ1-3 TRBV29-1 CSVELPPDRQSSSGNTIYF TGCAGCGTTGAACTACCCCCCGATCGACAGTCGAGCTCTGGAAACACCATATATTTT
TRBD1 NA TRBJ2-5 TRBV6-5 CASSAQGLKQETQYF TGTGCCAGCAGTGCACAGGGGCTAAAACAAGAGACCCAGTACTTC
NA NA TRBJ2-3 TRBV21-1 CASSNRQECREDTQYF TGTGCCAGCAGCAATCGTCAGGAGTGTCGTGAGGATACGCAGTATTTT
TRBD2 NA TRBJ2-1 TRBV29-1 CSVDGLTTSGKSNSYNEQFF TGCAGCGTTGATGGGCTAACGACTAGCGGGAAATCAAACTCCTACAATGAGCAGTTCTTC
TRBD1 NA TRBJ2-2 TRBV7-9 CASSLDRGLTGELFF TGTGCCAGCAGCTTAGACAGGGGGCTCACCGGGGAGCTGTTTTTT
NA NA TRBJ1-2 TRBV2 CASSGDRAQDYNYGYTF TGTGCCAGCAGTGGGGACCGGGCACAGGACTATAACTATGGCTACACCTTC
TRBD1 NA TRBJ2-7 TRBV11-1 CASSSKGNRGRNEQYF TGTGCCAGCAGCTCAAAAGGTAACAGGGGGCGGAACGAGCAGTACTTC
NA NA TRBJ2-3 TRBV18 CASSSGGTSTDTQYF TGTGCCAGCTCATCCGGCGGGACTAGCACAGATACGCAGTATTTT
NA once TRBJ2-7 TRBV28 CASGYVKTPRAYEQYF TGTGCCAGCGGGTACGTTAAGACACCGAGAGCTTACGAGCAGTACTTC
TRBD1 NA TRBJ2-1 TRBV4-2 CASSQGTGEARAQFF TGTGCCAGCAGCCAGGGGACAGGGGAGGCAAGGGCGCAGTTCTTC
NA NA TRBJ2-2 TRBV27 CASSLLLSGELFF TGTGCCAGCAGTTTGTTGCTCAGCGGGGAGCTGTTTTTT
TRBD1 NA TRBJ1-2 TRBV10-3 CAITQGGGDYGYTF TGTGCCATCACCCAGGGGGGGGGAGACTATGGCTACACCTTC
NA NA TRBJ1-2 TRBV7-3 CASSLTGTNFGYTF TGTGCCAGCAGCTTAACTGGGACAAACTTTGGCTACACCTTC
NA NA TRBJ2-5 TRBV7-2 CASARARQTQYF TGTGCCAGCGCGAGGGCTAGACAGACCCAGTACTTC
NA once TRBJ2-3 TRBV29-1 CSVEEGQGFTDTQYF TGCAGCGTTGAGGAGGGCCAGGGGTTCACAGATACGCAGTATTTT
NA NA TRBJ1-2 TRBV18 CASSIWTADNYGYTF TGTGCCAGCTCAATATGGACAGCTGATAACTATGGCTACACCTTC
NA NA TRBJ2-7 TRBV19 CASSPGRVSTYEQYF TGTGCCAGTAGTCCAGGGCGGGTTAGCACCTACGAGCAGTACTTC
TRBD1 NA TRBJ2-3 TRBV18 CASSPPDRGRTDTQYF TGTGCCAGCTCACCACCGGACAGGGGGAGAACAGATACGCAGTATTTT
TRBD2 once TRBJ2-3 TRBV5-4 CASSSSIAGGGSDTQYF TGTGCCAGCAGCTCCTCTATAGCGGGGGGCGGCTCAGATACGCAGTATTTT
NA NA TRBJ1-4 TRBV7-8 CASSPRTESPEKLFF TGTGCCAGCAGCCCCCGGACCGAGTCTCCCGAAAAACTGTTTTTT
NA NA TRBJ2-7 TRBV9 CASSHEGSSYEQYF TGTGCCAGCAGCCACGAGGGGAGCTCCTACGAGCAGTACTTC
NA once TRBJ1-2 TRBV27 CASSLGRAGSGLNGYTF TGTGCCAGCAGTTTGGGCCGCGCGGGTTCGGGTCTGAATGGCTACACCTTC
TRBD1 NA TRBJ2-7 TRBV4-3 CASSQGQGPTRQYF TGCGCCAGCAGCCAGGGACAGGGTCCTACGAGGCAGTACTTC
NA NA TRBJ1-1 TRBV27 CASRNTAGRSNTEAFF TGTGCCAGCAGAAACACGGCGGGACGTTCGAACACTGAAGCTTTCTTT
NA NA TRBJ2-7 TRBV6-6 CASSSYGPSSYEQYF TGTGCCAGCAGCTCTTACGGGCCTAGCTCCTACGAGCAGTACTTC
NA NA TRBJ2-1 TRBV16 CASNLGLVAYNEQFF TGTGCCAGCAACCTAGGGCTAGTGGCCTACAATGAGCAGTTCTTC
TRBD1 NA TRBJ2-7 TRBV13 CANSGDRGYYEQYF TGTGCCAACAGCGGGGACAGGGGCTACTACGAGCAGTACTTC
TRBD1 NA TRBJ2-5 TRBV6-6 CASISRDRGRETQYF TGTGCCAGTATTTCACGGGACAGGGGGCGGGAGACCCAGTACTTC
NA NA TRBJ1-5 TRBV2 CASSQGQSNQPQHF TGTGCCAGCAGCCAAGGACAGAGCAATCAGCCCCAGCATTTT
NA NA TRBJ1-1 TRBV7-9 CASSSPAWEGWNTEAFF TGTGCCAGCAGCTCGCCAGCATGGGAGGGCTGGAACACTGAAGCTTTCTTT